This TCR beta chain was sequenced for a study of PD-1 blockade in classical Hodgkin lymphoma. Time point described: newly diagnosed, previously untreated cHL patient sample. Thawed PBMCs were the source of CD4+ T cells, purified by magnetic negative selection. Assay used: immunoSEQ multiplex PCR; TCRdb lists only in-frame clones, some missing. The data contain approximately 25,000 clones, about 89% of them singletons. Trimming removed 10 bases at V and 4 bases at J, with 14 bases between. The CDR3 is 13 residues long. The germline CDR1 and CDR2 sequences are SGHRS and YFSETQ. What was sequenced was CD4+ T cells from blood. The clonotype comes from a human donor with classical Hodgkin lymphoma. The V call is TRBV5-1, the J call TRBJ2-2, with D possibly matching TRBD1 (6 bases). CDR3 in DNA: TGCGCCTCTAGACAGGACAGCACCGGGGAGCTGTTTTTT. Translating it yields CASRQDSTGELFF. The full variable domain, rest sourced from reference TRBV5-1 and TRBJ2-2, is KAGVTQTPRYLIKTRGQQVTLSCSPISGHRSVSWYQQTPGQGLQFLFEYFSETQRNKGNFPGRFSGRQFSNSRSEMNVSTLELGDSALYLCASRQDSTGELFFGEGSRLTVL.